These 18 T cell receptor beta chains share one sample of origin, sequenced in a study of T cell repertoires in cytomegalovirus infection. Using its own MiXCR run on the reads, TCRdb lists one record per CDR3 protein. The sample yields around 280,000 distinct CDR3 sequences, roughly 15% seen once. The sample was PBMCs. The receptors derive from a human donor in good health (CMV status not recorded). Some clones in this sample may be carry-over from other donors' samples.

The V gene is TRBV5-1, the J gene TRBJ2-1; 8 positions agree with TRBD2. The CDR3 loop spans 16 amino acids. V shed 0 bases and J 2 bases; nucleotides not matched to a gene: 4. Germline-derived CDR1 and CDR2 are SGHRS and YFSETQ. CDR3 sequence: CASSLDGGGPYNEQFF. CDR3 bases: TGCGCCAGCAGCTTGGACGGGGGGGGCCCCTACAATGAGCAGTTCTTC.

The V gene is TRBV25-1, the J gene TRBJ2-4; D not resolved. V lost 2 bases and J lost 6, with 5 bases in between. Germline values: CDR1 MGHDK, CDR2 SYGVNS. The CDR3 runs to 12 residues. CDR3 loop: CASSETGNIQYF. The CDR3 bases are TGTGCCAGCAGTGAAACGGGAAACATTCAGTACTTC. Combining the CDR3 with reference TRBV25-1 and TRBJ2-4 gives the whole variable domain EADIYQTPRYLVIGTGKKITLECSQTMGHDKMYWYQQDPGMELHLIHYSYGVNSTEKGDLSSESTVSRIRTEHFPLTLESARPSHTSQYLCASSETGNIQYFGAGTRLSVL.

This clonotype appeared many times. CDR3: CASSRFTGELFF. CDR3 nucleotide sequence: TGTGCCAGCAGCCGTTTTACCGGGGAGCTGTTTTTT. The gene calls are TRBV7-2 and TRBJ2-2; D gene ambiguous. V dropped 5 bases and J dropped 5 bases, with 6 bases sitting between them. CDR3 length equals 12 residues. Germline V gives CDR1 SGHTA, CDR2 FQGNSA.

V is TRBV19 and J is TRBJ2-7; either TRBD1 or TRBD2 may fit D (5 bases each). The CDR3 runs 13 residues. Germline lookup yields CDR1 LNHDA and CDR2 SQIVND (reference sequence). V was cut by 4 bases and J by 4 bases, with 11 bases left in between. Here the CDR3 reads CASSRDQGYEQYF. Here the CDR3 DNA reads TGTGCCAGTAGTAGGGACCAGGGTTACGAGCAGTACTTC.

This clonotype has a count of ten or more. The V call is TRBV7-2, the J call TRBJ2-1; 8 nucleotides match TRBD2. Germline V CDR1 and CDR2: SGHTA, FQGNSA. The junction had 6 bases not matched to a gene; V was cut back by 1 base and J by 4 bases. There are 16 residues in the CDR3. The CDR3 reads CASSLESLAGYNEQFF. The CDR3 region has the DNA TGTGCCAGCAGCTTAGAGTCGCTAGCGGGTTACAATGAGCAGTTCTTC.

This clonotype has only a few counts. The chain employs TRBV20-1 and TRBJ2-5, with D tentatively TRBD2 (6 bases). The CDR3 totals 16 residues. V was clipped by 2 bases and J by 2 bases, with 18 bases between them. Germline CDR1 and CDR2: DFQATT and SNEGSKA (reference sequence). The CDR3 DNA follows: TGCAGTGCTAGACCCCCTGGCGGGCGGGGTCAAGAGACCCAGTACTTC. The encoded protein is CSARPPGGRGQETQYF.

V usage is TRBV2 and J usage is TRBJ1-5; possibly TRBD1 for D (5 bases). The CDR3 loop spans 16 amino acids. Germline loops: CDR1 SNHLY, CDR2 FYNNEI. V dropped 8 bases and J dropped 0 bases, with 17 bases sitting between them. CDR3 sequence (DNA): TGTGCCAGCTTTCAATCTAGGGGTGATAGCAATCAGCCCCAGCATTTT. It yields the protein CASFQSRGDSNQPQHF.

This clonotype appeared a few times. The chain links TRBV29-1 to TRBJ1-2; D gene unclear. The germline V gene has CDR1 SQVTM and CDR2 ANQGSEA. V was cut by 6 bases and J by 2 bases, with 16 bases left in between. The CDR3 runs 14 residues. The CDR3 nucleotides read TGCAGCGTAGGCCCCGACCGAGAGAACTATGGCTACACCTTC. Amino acid sequence: CSVGPDRENYGYTF.

This clonotype has a count of ten or more. The rearrangement links TRBV4-2 to TRBJ2-1; 7 bases are a match to TRBD2. V shed 4 bases and J 5 bases; nucleotides not matched to a gene: 11. This CDR3 spans 16 amino acids. Germline V gene data show CDR1 as LGHNA and CDR2 as YNFKEQ. The CDR3: CASSRGFAGADNEQFF. The CDR3 DNA follows: TGTGCCAGCAGCCGTGGCTTTGCGGGAGCTGACAATGAGCAGTTCTTC.

The rearrangement uses TRBV20-1 and TRBJ1-5; D gene ambiguous. From germline, CDR1 is DFQATT and CDR2 SNEGSKA (reference sequence). The CDR3 is 14 residues long. V was shortened by 3 bases and J by 0 bases, with 9 bases between the two germline ends. The CDR3 region has the DNA TGCAGTGCTAGTCCCCAGTATAGCAATCAGCCCCAGCATTTT. Translated, it gives CSASPQYSNQPQHF.

The rearrangement uses TRBV29-1 and TRBJ2-7; D possibly corresponds to TRBD1 (6 bases). The V and J ends lost 7 bases and 6 bases respectively, with 22 bases between them. The CDR3 spans 14 residues. Germline CDR1 SQVTM, CDR2 ANQGSEA. CDR3 loop: CSAVKEQGPSEQYF. For the CDR3, the DNA is TGCAGCGCTGTTAAGGAGCAGGGGCCATCCGAGCAGTACTTC.

The J gene is TRBJ2-2, the V gene TRBV19, with TRBD1 as a possible D gene (6 bases). The V end lost 10 bases, the J end lost 0 bases, and 12 bases lay between the germline ends. The germline CDR1 and CDR2 sequences are LNHDA and SQIVND (reference sequence). There are 14 residues in the CDR3. This CDR3 reads CATKTGPNTGELFF. CDR3 nucleotide sequence: TGTGCCACCAAGACAGGCCCGAACACCGGGGAGCTGTTTTTT.

This clonotype was recorded a few times. This chain links TRBV7-6 with TRBJ2-3; no firm D call. This CDR3 is 14 amino acids long. The germline V and J ends were trimmed by 3 bases and 0 bases, with 7 bases remaining between them. Germline lookup yields CDR1 SGHVS and CDR2 FNYEAQ. The CDR3: CASSFGPSTDTQYF. The CDR3 nucleotides are TGTGCCAGCAGCTTCGGACCAAGCACAGATACGCAGTATTTT.

This clonotype was seen at least ten times. The rearrangement joins TRBV19 to TRBJ2-1; either TRBD1 or TRBD2 may supply D (6 bases each). Trimming removed 3 bases from V and 5 bases from J, with 11 bases in between. The CDR3 consists of 14 residues. Germline values: CDR1 LNHDA, CDR2 SQIVND (reference sequence). The CDR3 spells CASSMVGGHNEQFF. Here the CDR3 DNA reads TGTGCCAGTAGTATGGTGGGGGGCCACAATGAGCAGTTCTTC.

This clonotype was counted ten times or more. The chain combines TRBV10-3 with TRBJ2-1; TRBD1 agrees at 7 bases. CDR1 is ENHRY and CDR2 is SYGVKD in the germline V gene. This CDR3 contains 17 residues. Trimming at V came to 3 bases and at J to 0 bases, leaving 8 bases not matched to a gene. The CDR3 DNA reads TGTGCCATCAGTGACCCCTCGACAGGGAGCTCCTACAATGAGCAGTTCTTC. Encoded protein: CAISDPSTGSSYNEQFF.

The chain couples TRBV5-1 to TRBJ1-2, with 8 bases identical to TRBD1. Germline V gives CDR1 SGHRS, CDR2 YFSETQ. The CDR3 covers 15 residues. J was trimmed by 6 bases and V by 1 base; bases with no gene match: 8. CDR3 DNA: TGCGCCAGCAGCTTGCTGGCAGGGGGCGCTGATGGCTACACCTTC. Translating gives CASSLLAGGADGYTF. The complete variable domain, with remaining parts taken from reference TRBV5-1 and TRBJ1-2, reads KAGVTQTPRYLIKTRGQQVTLSCSPISGHRSVSWYQQTPGQGLQFLFEYFSETQRNKGNFPGRFSGRQFSNSRSEMNVSTLELGDSALYLCASSLLAGGADGYTFGSGTRLTVV.

This chain uses TRBV2 with TRBJ2-5; 8 bases agree with TRBD1. The germline V gene has CDR1 SNHLY and CDR2 FYNNEI. The CDR3 totals 14 residues. Trimming took 8 bases from V and 5 from J; bases not matched to a gene: 10. As DNA, the CDR3 is TGTGCCAGCGGTCAACCTGGACAGGGCGAGACCCAGTACTTC. Translated, it gives CASGQPGQGETQYF.

This clonotype has a count of ten or more. J is TRBJ2-5 and V is TRBV7-9; D may be TRBD1 (6 bases). The germline V gene encodes CDR1 SEHNR and CDR2 FQNEAQ (reference sequence). The CDR3 totals 17 residues. The V end was cut by 3 bases, the J end by 5 bases, with 22 bases between. CDR3 sequence reads: CASSFPQGHLVIETQYF. The CDR3 region has the DNA TGTGCCAGCAGCTTTCCACAGGGTCATTTGGTTATCGAGACCCAGTACTTC.